The 8 T cell receptor beta chains given below trace back to one sample, sequenced in a study of OX40 agonist ivuxolimab in advanced cancers. Method: immunoSEQ multiplex PCR; TCRdb's copy keeps in-frame clones and lacks some. This sample carries around 30,000 clones, roughly 81% of them seen once, and the ten largest clones take around a fifth. This sample comprised CD4+ or CD8+ T cells sorted from blood, obtained in a trial of the OX40 agonist ivuxolimab. These TCRs come from an adult with an advanced solid tumor such as melanoma, head and neck, liver or kidney cancer.

CDR3 region: CASSFSYEQYF. CDR3 coding DNA: TGTGCCAGCAGCTTTAGCTACGAGCAGTACTTC. This sequence joins TRBV7-8 and TRBJ2-7; D gene uncertain. V was pared by 3 bases and J by 3 bases, with 3 bases between. This CDR3 region has 11 residues. Per germline, CDR1 SGHVS and CDR2 FQNEAQ.

This chain connects TRBV27 to TRBJ1-1; 7 bases are a match to TRBD1. The trim removed 3 bases at V and 3 bases at J, leaving 4 bases unmatched. CDR1 is MNHEY, CDR2 SMNVEV, per germline (reference sequence). CDR3 size: 14 residues. CDR3 sequence reads: CASSFHRGDTEAFF. The CDR3 DNA reads as TGTGCCAGCAGTTTCCACAGGGGTGACACTGAAGCTTTCTTT.

The chain combines TRBV28 with TRBJ2-7; 7 bases fit TRBD1. V gave up 5 bases and J gave up 3 bases; unmatched junction bases: 16. This CDR3 region has 17 residues. The germline gives CDR1 MDHEN, CDR2 SYDVKM. CDR3 sequence: CASSPPYLTGYGYEQYF. CDR3 DNA sequence: TGTGCCAGCAGTCCCCCCTACTTGACAGGGTACGGCTACGAGCAGTACTTC.

Concerning this clone: This sample also contains other DNA sequences that code for the same CDR3. V gene TRBV27 combines with J gene TRBJ1-3; D is uncertain. V was shortened by 6 bases and J by 2 bases, with 11 bases between the two germline ends. This CDR3 region has 14 residues. In germline, CDR1 is MNHEY, CDR2 SMNVEV (reference sequence). For the CDR3, the DNA is TGTGCCAGCAGGACGGCGGCCGCTGGAAACACCATATATTTT. It is translated as CASRTAAAGNTIYF.

This clone occurred once. The chain joins TRBV29-1 to TRBJ1-1; 7 nucleotides match TRBD1. CDR3 length: 15 amino acids. The ends lost 8 bases at V and 1 base at J; junction bases unmatched: 13. Germline V CDR1 and CDR2: SQVTM, ANQGSEA. This chain's CDR3 is CSFRGGEMRNTEAFF. In DNA form, the CDR3 reads TGCAGCTTCAGGGGGGGGGAAATGAGGAACACTGAAGCTTTCTTT.

This clone was counted a single time. The DNA for the CDR3 is TGTGCCAGCAGCACCGACAGTAACACTGAAGCTTTCTTT. It is translated as CASSTDSNTEAFF. V gene TRBV5-4 combines with J gene TRBJ1-1; D may be TRBD1 (5 bases). This CDR3 comprises 13 residues. Germline V gives CDR1 SGHNT, CDR2 YYREEE (reference sequence). The ends were cut back, 4 bases at V and 2 bases at J, with 9 bases in the middle.

The chain joins TRBV6-1 to TRBJ2-1; D call uncertain. Germline V lookup: CDR1 MNHNS, CDR2 SASEGT. The CDR3 totals 16 residues. Trimming cost V 4 bases and J 3 bases, with 16 bases left between them. The DNA for the CDR3 is TGTGCCAGCAGTGTTCAAGCAGGTGACATCTACAATGAGCAGTTCTTC. Translation: CASSVQAGDIYNEQFF.

This clone has a single count. V is TRBV10-2 and J is TRBJ2-7, with D unclear. The germline V and J ends were trimmed by 2 bases and 1 base, with 15 bases remaining between them. The germline V gene has CDR1 WSHSY and CDR2 SAAADI. The CDR3 consists of 16 residues. CDR3 sequence (DNA): TGCGCCAGCAGTGAGGGGCAGGATGGGGAATCCTACGAGCAGTACTTC. Translation gives CASSEGQDGESYEQYF.